This T cell receptor (beta chain) emerged from a study of cytomegalovirus exposure and HLA in healthy donors (dated by TCRdb to 2017 to 2019). Study-wide context: An earlier analysis of 587 of the donors reported over 250 Gb of sequence data and 117 million unique TCR beta sequences obtained from 180 million or so T cells. Roughly 300 gigabases of sequencing data and around 87 million unique TCR sequences were included in an early release covering over 600 HLA-typed donors. Among the roughly 390 genotyped donors, around 81% belonged to the genetic ancestry cluster associated with self-reported Caucasian donors. The study was designed to test whether signatures of past pathogen exposure could be identified by cataloging public T cell receptors. The study used immunosequencing to profile the T cell repertoires of approximately 640 subjects and linked those repertoires to cytomegalovirus serostatus. In addition to the first cohort of roughly 700 subjects, a separate validation cohort of approximately 130 different subjects was used. To predict cytomegalovirus infection status, the study brought together high-throughput TCR immunosequencing, statistical association of individual TCRs with disease status, and machine learning. To study patterns of TCR occurrence, a later analysis re-analyzed previously published TCR beta repertoires from 666 donors and added high-resolution HLA genotyping. The later analysis used no new phenotypic data to find candidate immune exposures, relying instead on TCR beta sequences and their occurrence across donors. An earlier analysis of 500 to 650 of the donors applied high-throughput TCR beta sequencing to assess whether each TCR beta V gene segment acted as functional or pseudogenic. Donor age, sex, ethnicity and CMV serostatus were compiled together with the repertoire data. Genome-wide SNP genotypes for about three fifths of the 666 donors were used in a later genetic analysis, which treated that subset as a discovery cohort. Every discovery cohort repertoire had been produced on one sequencing platform. Class I and class II HLA loci were covered by the typing at four-digit resolution. The number of typed donors differed by locus: about 620-630 for A, B, C, DRB1 and DQB1; some 540 for DQA1; some 590 for DPA1; and around 450 for DPB1. Several DR-DQ haplotypes were treated as single units for association and clustering because of strong linkage in the cohort. Among approximately 370 genotyped donors of the cohort, an average of around 220,000 unique TCR beta nucleotide sequences was sequenced per donor, of which approximately 18% were non-productive. What the authors observed across the whole study: In both the original and validation cohorts, the classifier was reported to diagnose cytomegalovirus status with high specificity and sensitivity. Most CMV-associated TCR beta chains appeared to be HLA-restricted in a later analysis, and the HLA associations seemed to be driven largely by CMV exposure. Correlated functional status among segregating V segments might reflect linkage disequilibrium, but an unknown experimental factor could not be ruled out. Sequencing depth was assumed to be roughly uniform across donors in the presence/absence analyses, though that assumption may not hold. A further reported finding was that TCR beta sequences accurately predicted the HLA-A and HLA-B alleles for most subjects in the first cohort. In a later analysis, HLA-associated TCR beta chains showed more clonal expansion and lower generation probabilities than non-associated chains that were equally common. In a later genetic analysis, fewer N-insertions in productive TCRs were reported among donors in an Asian-associated ancestry cluster than the approximately 670-donor mean. For the cohort, immune exposure information was limited to CMV serostatus. In a later genetic analysis, a missense DCLRE1C variant was associated with V-gene and J-gene trimming of TCR beta chains, and the association was replicated in an independent cohort. This cohort had only TCR beta chains sequenced, and the lack of alpha or paired-chain data limited which features could be detected. HLA typing was unavailable for some donors at each locus, so association tests used only the typed subset. Broadly in line with IMGT annotations, most TCR beta V segments showed up in productive rearrangements about 87% or about 30% of the time in an earlier analysis of around 600 of the donors. The study listed 150 to 200 TCR beta chains as associated with cytomegalovirus. Specific HLA alleles were associated with 18,000 or so TCR beta sequences at a false discovery rate of 0.05 in a later analysis. A later analysis found that TCR association rates varied across HLA loci, with DRB1 alleles showing the most associated TCRs and HLA-C alleles the fewest. A later analysis reported that several top co-occurrence clusters appeared linked to parvovirus B19, influenza, CMV and Epstein-Barr virus. Seventeen rarely observed V segments, including chromosome 9 orphons, were excluded from the earlier analysis of approximately 500 of the donors because counts were too low. While some public TCRs were present in many individuals, most TCR sequences turned up only very rarely across donors. The sequencing pipeline was judged likely to have produced a cluster of highly shared sequence variants as a technical artifact. When HLA alleles, especially DR and DQ, strongly co-occurred, attributing TCR associations to individual alleles was difficult. In vitro tests confirmed that a few of the cytomegalovirus-associated TCR beta chains recognize cytomegalovirus antigens. Some IMGT-functional V segments, including TRBV6-2 and TRBV6-3, could not be distinguished by the 87-base-pair reads and were therefore excluded. It was suggested by the authors that the approach could potentially be generalized to other disease states and immunological phenotypes.

CDR1 and CDR2, looked up from the germline V gene, are MGHRA and YSYEKL. The CDR3 goes from the cysteine to the phenylalanine over 18 residues. Only CDR3 DNA is held: 54 bases, read in frame from base 1. V is reduced by 1 base and J by 2 bases, leaving a spacing of 20 bases between them. This clone was found a few times. Its binding antigen is unknown. No base-level quality is on record; no much larger clone is a single base apart. The cohort comprised under 700 healthy bone marrow donors. All cohort members were sampled while nominally healthy, although unrecorded immune exposures were likely present. The donor tested CMV seropositive and was one of the 289 seropositive cohort members. A peripheral blood sample was provided by each donor, and peripheral blood mononuclear cells were used for TCR beta sequencing. The Qiagen DNeasy Blood Extraction Kit was used to extract genomic DNA from the blood cell samples.

The library was made by the immunoSEQ multiplex PCR assay. For the multiplex PCR, a mixture combining 60 forward primers for TCR Vbeta segments and 13 reverse primers for TCR Jbeta segments was used. Amplification of the CDR3 region of rearranged TCR beta genes was performed with a multiplex PCR assay on genomic DNA. The Illumina HiSeq System was used to sequence the amplified TCR beta libraries as 87-base-pair reads. The study's own analysis went as follows. A later analysis counted approximately 74 million unique TCR beta chains across the 640 or so repertoires, and some 11 million of these chains were shared by at least two donors. Raw reads were error-corrected and collapsed into unique sequences with a nearest-neighbor algorithm that merged closely related sequences to remove PCR and sequencing errors. Alignment of CDR3 sequences to IMGT reference sequences was used to assign V, D and J gene segments. For a sequence to be retained, at least a six-nucleotide match to both a V gene segment and a J gene segment was required. A rearrangement was called productive if the CDR3 had no stop codons and remained in frame with V and J, and every other rearrangement was called non-productive. CDR3 was defined according to IMGT convention as the region running from the second conserved V-encoded cysteine to the conserved J-encoded phenylalanine. Sequences without an unambiguous match to a single V gene segment were excluded from the earlier analysis of several hundred of the donors. An earlier analysis of approximately 590 of the donors classified V segments as functional when productive rearrangements were above 56.7% and as segregating when the standard deviation between donors was above 5%. To diagnose cytomegalovirus status from the catalog of TCR beta chain sequences, a statistical classification framework was built. In a later analysis, TCR nucleotide sequences were compared against IMGT/GENE-DB human TR gene sequences so that V and J genes could be assigned. A later analysis assigned CDR3 sequences and most-parsimonious VDJ recombination scenarios with the TCRdist pipeline. In a later analysis, every TCR beta chain was defined by the combination of its CDR3 amino acid sequence and its V-gene family, and reads without a unique V-gene family were dropped. In a later analysis, several hundred highly shared, low-generation-probability nucleotide sequences were removed to address suspected cross-contamination and a sequencing artifact. For each public chain, a later analysis derived a clonal expansion index from normalized ranks of inferred template counts within each repertoire. Generation probabilities in a later analysis came from a VDJ recombination model fitted to out-of-frame rearrangements, and those results were checked against IGoR. In a later analysis, hypergeometric tests were used to score TCR-TCR, TCR-HLA and TCR-CMV co-occurrence, with a repertoire-size bias correction applied to TCR pairs. In a later analysis, false discovery rates were estimated by permuting HLA or CMV assignments 20 times. In a later analysis, co-occurring TCRs were grouped with DBSCAN, and TCRdist sequence similarity was added when clustering was performed within HLA-allele-positive subsets. For co-occurrence clustering, repertoires with fewer than 30,000 or more than 120,000 public chains were excluded, along with five repertoires with anomalous nucleotide sharing. Drawn from immuneACCESS, this table holds only the in-frame rearrangements with V and J called that TCRdb kept. Clones are partly lost; checked studies trace under half to an unresolved V gene and leave the rest unexplained. The DNA was the basis for D and trimming; V, J and clone size are from that table. The sample profile shows tens of thousands of clones; about 71% of them were found once. The ten top clones hold roughly a fifth of the sample.

Sequenced input: PBMCs. The sequence derives from a woman aged 60-75 years in good health and CMV-seropositive. The V gene is TRBV4-1 and the J gene is TRBJ2-5; the best D guess is TRBD2, with 5 bases matching. The CDR3 has the sequence CASSQVREGRLGQETQYF. The bases read TGCGCCAGCAGCCAAGTCCGCGAGGGCCGCTTAGGGCAAGAGACCCAGTACTTC.